This passage covers 22 T cell receptor beta chains from one sample sequenced in a study of blood T cell repertoires in COVID-19. Assay used: immunoSEQ multiplex PCR; TCRdb lists only in-frame clones, some missing. The sample lists fewer than 150,000 clones; about 90% were seen once. The specimen sequenced was peripheral blood. The receptors originated from a man in his fifties with active or convalescent COVID-19.

The chain is built from TRBV24-1 and TRBJ2-3; the match to TRBD1 covers 9 bases. Germline CDR1 KGHDR, CDR2 SFDVKD. V lost 8 bases, J lost 5 bases, and 4 bases stayed unmatched. CDR3 length: 13 amino acids. In DNA, the CDR3 is TGTGCCACCAAAGGACAGGGGAAAGATACGCAGTATTTT. Its translation: CATKGQGKDTQYF.

The V gene is TRBV13, the J gene TRBJ1-4, with TRBD1 matching over 9 bases. Germline-derived CDR1 and CDR2 are PRHDT and FYEKMQ (reference sequence). The CDR3 extends over 16 amino acids. V gave up 11 bases and J gave up 2 bases; unmatched junction bases: 12. CDR3 bases: TGTGCCTCCACGAGGGGGACAGGGCCCACTAATGAAAAACTGTTTTTT. Encoded protein: CASTRGTGPTNEKLFF. The full variable domain, in which reference TRBV13 and TRBJ1-4 provide the parts outside the CDR3, is AAGVIQSPRHLIKEKRETATLKCYPIPRHDTVYWYQQGPGQDPQFLISFYEKMQSDKGSIPDRFSAQQFSDYHSELNMSSLELGDSALYFCASTRGTGPTNEKLFFGSGTQLSVL.

The rearrangement joins TRBV3-1 (or the pseudogene TRBV3-2) to TRBJ2-1; the match to TRBD2 covers 10 bases. The CDR3 sequence is 16 residues long. Germline V gene sequence: CDR1 LGHDT, CDR2 YNNKEL (reference sequence). With 4 bases clipped from V and 7 bases from J, the junction kept 10 bases outside the gene matches. CDR3 in DNA: TGTGCCAGCAGCCGAAAGGGGACTAGCGTCAGAAATGAGCAGTTCTTC. Translating it yields CASSRKGTSVRNEQFF.

This rearrangement joins TRBV28 to TRBJ1-5, with TRBD1 identical over 7 bases. There are 15 residues in the CDR3. V gave up 5 bases and J gave up 5 bases; unmatched junction bases: 9. Germline CDR1 reads MDHEN; CDR2 reads SYDVKM. As DNA, the CDR3 is TGTGCCAGCAGTCCTCAGGACAGGTGGGATCAGCCCCAGCATTTT. As protein: CASSPQDRWDQPQHF.

The chain combines TRBV4-1 with TRBJ2-7; 9 bases match TRBD2. The V segment lost 0 bases and the J segment 3 bases; nucleotides outside the gene matches: 12. Germline V gene sequence: CDR1 MGHRA, CDR2 YSYEKL. The CDR3 has 18 amino acids. CDR3 coding DNA: TGCGCCAGCAGCCAAGAACCTGGCCTAGCGGGGTCCTTCTACGAGCAGTACTTC. Protein sequence: CASSQEPGLAGSFYEQYF.

The chain joins TRBV6-1 to TRBJ2-1, with 14 bases matching TRBD2. V shed 2 bases, J shed 8 bases, and the junction held 8 bases outside the gene matches. The CDR3 is 17 residues long. Per the germline V gene, CDR1 is MNHNS and CDR2 is SASEGT. DNA for the CDR3: TGTGCCAGCAGTGAACCGACTAGCGGGAGGGTGGCCCATGAGCAGTTCTTC. Its protein is CASSEPTSGRVAHEQFF.

The genes are TRBV5-1 and TRBJ2-1; 9 nucleotides match TRBD2. This CDR3 has 15 residues. Germline CDR1 and CDR2: SGHRS and YFSETQ. With 2 bases clipped from V and 8 bases from J, the junction kept 8 bases outside the gene matches. CDR3 sequence (DNA): TGCGCCAGCAGCTTTAGCGGGAGAATTACGGATGAGCAGTTCTTC. As protein: CASSFSGRITDEQFF.

V gene TRBV20-1 combines with J gene TRBJ2-2; the D is unclear. The germline CDR1 and CDR2 sequences are DFQATT and SNEGSKA (reference sequence). This CDR3 spans 10 amino acids. V was cut by 5 bases and J by 7 bases, with 5 bases left in between. The CDR3 sequence is CSASRGELFF. CDR3 nucleotide sequence: TGCAGTGCTTCCCGCGGGGAGCTGTTTTTT.

V usage is TRBV6-5 and J usage is TRBJ2-7, with D possibly matching TRBD1 (7 bases). The germline gives CDR1 MNHEY, CDR2 SVGAGI. The CDR3 consists of 12 residues. V was cut by 6 bases and J by 6 bases, with 12 bases left in between. Written as DNA, the CDR3 is TGTGCCAGCAGACAGGGGAGGCGCGAGCAGTACTTC. It specifies CASRQGRREQYF.

The chain combines TRBV27 with TRBJ1-4; 7 bases map to TRBD1. Trimming removed 8 bases from V and 2 bases from J; junction bases left unmatched: 8. CDR3 length: 15 residues. Per the germline V gene, CDR1 is MNHEY and CDR2 is SMNVEV (reference sequence). As DNA, the CDR3 is TGTGCCAGCTGCCCGACAGGGACGACTAATGAAAAACTGTTTTTT. It encodes CASCPTGTTNEKLFF.

This chain uses TRBV27 with TRBJ2-5, with 11 bases matching TRBD1. Germline loops: CDR1 MNHEY, CDR2 SMNVEV (reference sequence). The CDR3 extends over 19 amino acids. The V segment lost 3 bases and the J segment 3 bases; nucleotides outside the gene matches: 15. The CDR3 nucleotides read TGTGCCAGCAGTTTTAGGACAGGGGGCTACCCCGATTTTAAAGAGACCCAGTACTTC. It translates to CASSFRTGGYPDFKETQYF.

The chain couples TRBV3-1 (or the pseudogene TRBV3-2) to TRBJ1-4, with 7 positions matching TRBD1. Germline V gene lookup returns CDR1 LGHDT and CDR2 YNNKEL (reference sequence). The CDR3 runs 16 residues. With V trimmed by 0 bases and J by 2 bases, 3 bases remained unmatched. The CDR3 sequence: CASSQEKGQTNEKLFF. The CDR3 region has the DNA TGTGCCAGCAGCCAAGAGAAGGGACAGACTAATGAAAAACTGTTTTTT.

V gene TRBV28 combines with J gene TRBJ1-2, with 8 bases identical to TRBD1. CDR1 is MDHEN, CDR2 SYDVKM, per germline. This CDR3 region has 14 residues. The V segment lost 4 bases and the J segment 8 bases; nucleotides outside the gene matches: 9. DNA for the CDR3: TGTGCCAGCAGTTCCCCAGGGGGCGCGGGGGGCTACACCTTC. It specifies CASSSPGGAGGYTF.

This chain links TRBV5-1 with TRBJ2-7; 9 positions match TRBD1. The CDR3 is made up of 13 amino acids. Germline V lookup: CDR1 SGHRS, CDR2 YFSETQ. After removal of 4 bases from V and 12 bases from J, the junction contained 11 bases not matched to a gene. CDR3 sequence reads: CASSGDRVEGTYF. For the CDR3, the DNA is TGCGCCAGCAGCGGGGACAGGGTGGAGGGTACGTACTTC.

The rearrangement uses TRBV20-1 and TRBJ1-4, with D maybe TRBD1 (5 bases). V was pared by 3 bases and J by 1 base, with 15 bases between. Germline CDR1 and CDR2: DFQATT and SNEGSKA (reference sequence). This CDR3 is built from 16 residues. The CDR3 sequence: CSASSRQGVTNEKLFF. CDR3 DNA: TGCAGTGCTAGTAGCAGGCAGGGTGTAACTAATGAAAAACTGTTTTTT.

V usage is TRBV18 and J usage is TRBJ2-7, with 11 bases fitting TRBD1. The CDR3 runs to 17 residues. In germline, CDR1 is KGHSH, CDR2 LQKENI. After removal of 3 bases from V and 7 bases from J, the junction contained 14 bases not matched to a gene. CDR3 nucleotides: TGTGCCAGCTCACCCTACGACATCGGACAGGGGGCAAGGGAGCAGTACTTC. Amino acids: CASSPYDIGQGAREQYF.

Here the CDR3 reads CASSYAQGKVYEQYF. In DNA form, the CDR3 reads TGTGCCAGCAGTTACGCCCAGGGAAAGGTCTACGAGCAGTACTTC. The rearrangement uses TRBV6-2 or TRBV6-3 and TRBJ2-7; maybe TRBD1 (5 bases). The germline gives CDR1 MNHEY, CDR2 SVGEGT. This CDR3 is 15 amino acids long. Trimming stripped 2 bases from V and 3 bases from J, with 14 bases between.

This clone was seen a single time. The gene calls are TRBV28 and TRBJ2-3; no clear D. The CDR3 spans 12 residues. The germline V and J ends were trimmed by 4 bases and 5 bases, with 7 bases remaining between them. The germline V gene encodes CDR1 MDHEN and CDR2 SYDVKM. Here the CDR3 reads CASSSDKDTQYF. CDR3 bases: TGTGCCAGCAGTTCAGACAAAGATACGCAGTATTTT.

The rearrangement links TRBV5-1 to TRBJ2-5, with D hard to call. Germline CDR1 reads SGHRS; CDR2 reads YFSETQ. V was shortened by 4 bases and J by 2 bases, with 12 bases between the two germline ends. The CDR3 loop spans 14 amino acids. CDR3 loop: CASSIGPGQETQYF. The CDR3 nucleotides read TGCGCCAGCAGCATCGGTCCCGGGCAAGAGACCCAGTACTTC.

The V and J genes are TRBV6-5 and TRBJ2-7, with TRBD1 matching 7 bases. Losses at the gene ends were 5 bases for V and 1 base for J; bases not matched to a gene: 8. CDR3 length: 15 amino acids. The V gene's germline CDR1 is MNHEY and CDR2 SVGAGI. CDR3 nucleotide sequence: TGTGCCAGCAGTACACCGGGACAGCTATCCTACGAGCAGTACTTC. Amino acids: CASSTPGQLSYEQYF.

Only one count was recorded for this clone. The chain has TRBV28 and TRBJ1-2, with TRBD1 as a possible D gene (6 bases). Germline-derived CDR1 and CDR2 are MDHEN and SYDVKM. Trimming left V 6 bases short and J 2 bases short, with 10 bases between. The CDR3 spans 13 residues. Here the CDR3 reads CASRLTGNYGYTF. The CDR3 bases are TGTGCCAGCAGACTAACAGGGAACTATGGCTACACCTTC.

The chain couples TRBV28 to TRBJ1-4, with 10 bases identical to TRBD1. Germline values: CDR1 MDHEN, CDR2 SYDVKM. The length of the CDR3 is 15 residues. With V trimmed by 6 bases and J by 10 bases, 11 bases remained unmatched. The CDR3 region is CASSAGTGAGGKLFF. DNA of the CDR3: TGTGCCAGCAGCGCCGGGACAGGGGCAGGGGGAAAACTGTTTTTT.